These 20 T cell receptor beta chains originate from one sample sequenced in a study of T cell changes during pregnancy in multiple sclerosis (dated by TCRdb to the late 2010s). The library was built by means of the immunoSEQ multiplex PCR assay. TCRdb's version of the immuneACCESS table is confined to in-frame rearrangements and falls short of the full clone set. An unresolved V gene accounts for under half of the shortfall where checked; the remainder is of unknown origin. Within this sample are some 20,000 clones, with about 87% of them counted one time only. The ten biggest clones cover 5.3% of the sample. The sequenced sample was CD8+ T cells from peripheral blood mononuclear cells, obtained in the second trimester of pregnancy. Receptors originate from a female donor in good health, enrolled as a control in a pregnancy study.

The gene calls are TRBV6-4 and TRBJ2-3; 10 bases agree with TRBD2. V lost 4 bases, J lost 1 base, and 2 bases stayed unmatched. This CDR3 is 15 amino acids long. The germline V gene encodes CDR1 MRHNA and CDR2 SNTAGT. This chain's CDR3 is CASSVGTSGTDTQYF. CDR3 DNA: TGTGCCAGCAGTGTCGGGACTAGCGGCACAGATACGCAGTATTTT.

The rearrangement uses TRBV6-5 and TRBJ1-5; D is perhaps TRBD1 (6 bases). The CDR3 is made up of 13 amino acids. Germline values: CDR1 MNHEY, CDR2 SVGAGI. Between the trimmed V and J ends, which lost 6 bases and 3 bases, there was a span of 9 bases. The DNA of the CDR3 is TGTGCCAGCAGAAGGGGGAACAATCAGCCCCAGCATTTT. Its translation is CASRRGNNQPQHF.

The CDR3: CASSGQGQSEAFF. The CDR3 DNA reads as TGTGCCAGCAGCGGACAGGGTCAGTCTGAAGCTTTCTTT. This rearrangement joins TRBV9 to TRBJ1-1; 7 bases fit TRBD1. The CDR3 length is 13 residues. The germline gives CDR1 SGDLS, CDR2 YYNGEE. J lost 6 bases, V lost 3 bases, and 5 bases had no gene match.

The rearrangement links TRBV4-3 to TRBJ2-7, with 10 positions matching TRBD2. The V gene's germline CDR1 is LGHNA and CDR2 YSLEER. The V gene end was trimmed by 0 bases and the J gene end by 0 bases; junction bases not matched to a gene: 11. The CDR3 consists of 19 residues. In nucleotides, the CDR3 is TGCGCCAGCAGCCAAGATCCACTAGCGGGGTTTTCAATCTCCTACGAGCAGTACTTC. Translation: CASSQDPLAGFSISYEQYF.

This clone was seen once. DNA for the CDR3: TGTGCCAGTGTCCAGTTCACGAACACTGAAGCTTTCTTT. Amino acid sequence: CASVQFTNTEAFF. V gene TRBV19 combines with J gene TRBJ1-1; D call uncertain. The CDR3 sequence is 13 residues long. Germline CDR1 LNHDA, CDR2 SQIVND (reference sequence). Trimming stripped 8 bases from V and 1 base from J, with 11 bases between.

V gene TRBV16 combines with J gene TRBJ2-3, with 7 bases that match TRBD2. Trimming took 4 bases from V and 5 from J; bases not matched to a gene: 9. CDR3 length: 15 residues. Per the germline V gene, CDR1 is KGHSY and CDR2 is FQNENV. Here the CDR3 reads CASSRSGEWGDTQYF. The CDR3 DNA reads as TGTGCCAGCAGCCGCAGCGGGGAGTGGGGAGATACGCAGTATTTT.

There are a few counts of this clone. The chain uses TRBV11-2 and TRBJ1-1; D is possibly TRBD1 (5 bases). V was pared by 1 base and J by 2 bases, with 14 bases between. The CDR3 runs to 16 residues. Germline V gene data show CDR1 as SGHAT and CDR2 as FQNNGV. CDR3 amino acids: CASSLGKLGANTEAFF. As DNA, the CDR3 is TGTGCCAGCAGCTTAGGGAAGCTAGGGGCTAACACTGAAGCTTTCTTT.

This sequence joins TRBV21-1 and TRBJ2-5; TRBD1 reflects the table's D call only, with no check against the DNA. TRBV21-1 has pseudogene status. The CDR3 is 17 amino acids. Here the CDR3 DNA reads TGTGCCAGCAGCCTCGATAACCGGGACAGGGTCCCGAAGACCCAGTACTTC. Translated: CASSLDNRDRVPKTQYF.

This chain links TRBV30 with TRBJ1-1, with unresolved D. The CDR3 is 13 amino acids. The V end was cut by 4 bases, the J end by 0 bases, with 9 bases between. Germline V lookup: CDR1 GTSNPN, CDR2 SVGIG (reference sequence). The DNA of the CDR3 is TGTGCCTGGACAGGAGGAATGAACACTGAAGCTTTCTTT. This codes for CAWTGGMNTEAFF.

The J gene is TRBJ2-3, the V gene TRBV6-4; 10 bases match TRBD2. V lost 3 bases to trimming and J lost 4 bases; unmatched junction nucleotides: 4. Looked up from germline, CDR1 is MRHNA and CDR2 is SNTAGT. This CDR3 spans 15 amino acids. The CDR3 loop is CASSESGGASDTQYF. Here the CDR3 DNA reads TGTGCCAGCAGTGAGAGCGGGGGGGCGTCAGATACGCAGTATTTT.

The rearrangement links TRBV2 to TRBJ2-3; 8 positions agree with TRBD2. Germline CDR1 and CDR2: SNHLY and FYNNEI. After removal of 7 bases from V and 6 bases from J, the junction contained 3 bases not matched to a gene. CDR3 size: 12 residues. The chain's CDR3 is CASTAGADTQYF. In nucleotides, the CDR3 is TGTGCCAGCACAGCGGGGGCGGATACGCAGTATTTT.

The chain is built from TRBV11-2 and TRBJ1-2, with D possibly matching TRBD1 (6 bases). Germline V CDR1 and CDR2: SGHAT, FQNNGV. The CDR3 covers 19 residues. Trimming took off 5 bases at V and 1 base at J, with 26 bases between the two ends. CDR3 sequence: CASSPGRDTSLEGNYGYTF. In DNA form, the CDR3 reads TGTGCCAGCAGCCCCGGCCGGGACACCAGCCTCGAGGGTAACTATGGCTACACCTTC.

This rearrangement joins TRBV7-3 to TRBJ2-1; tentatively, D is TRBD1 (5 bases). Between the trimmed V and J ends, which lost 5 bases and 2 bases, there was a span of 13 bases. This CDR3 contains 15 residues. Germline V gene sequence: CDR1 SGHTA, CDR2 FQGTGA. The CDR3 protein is CASSEYRSPYNEQFF. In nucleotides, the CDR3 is TGTGCCAGCAGCGAATACAGGAGTCCCTACAATGAGCAGTTCTTC. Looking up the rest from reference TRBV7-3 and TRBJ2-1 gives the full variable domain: GAGVSQTPSNKVTEKGKYVELRCDPISGHTALYWYRQSLGQGPEFLIYFQGTGAADDSGLPNDRFFAVRPEGSVSTLKIQRTERGDSAVYLCASSEYRSPYNEQFFGPGTRLTVL.

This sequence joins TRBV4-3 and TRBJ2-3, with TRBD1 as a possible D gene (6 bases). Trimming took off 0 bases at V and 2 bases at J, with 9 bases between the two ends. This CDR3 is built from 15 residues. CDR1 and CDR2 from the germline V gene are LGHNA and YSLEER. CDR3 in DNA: TGCGCCAGCAGCCAAGAAAGGGGGTACACAGATACGCAGTATTTT. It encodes CASSQERGYTDTQYF.

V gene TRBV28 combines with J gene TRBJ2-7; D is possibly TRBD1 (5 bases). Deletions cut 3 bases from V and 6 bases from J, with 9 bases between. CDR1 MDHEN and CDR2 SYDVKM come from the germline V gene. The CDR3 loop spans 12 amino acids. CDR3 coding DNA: TGTGCCAGCAGTTTGTCAGGGATCGAGCAGTACTTC. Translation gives CASSLSGIEQYF.

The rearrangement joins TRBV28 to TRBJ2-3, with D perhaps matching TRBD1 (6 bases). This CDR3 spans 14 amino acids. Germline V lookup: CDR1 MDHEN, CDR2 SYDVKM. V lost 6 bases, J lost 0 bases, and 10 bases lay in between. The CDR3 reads CASRGDTSTDTQYF. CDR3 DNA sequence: TGTGCCAGCAGGGGGGACACTAGCACAGATACGCAGTATTTT. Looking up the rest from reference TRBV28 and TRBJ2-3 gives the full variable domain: DVKVTQSSRYLVKRTGEKVFLECVQDMDHENMFWYRQDPGLGLRLIYFSYDVKMKEKGDIPEGYSVSREKKERFSLILESASTNQTSMYLCASRGDTSTDTQYFGPGTRLTVL.

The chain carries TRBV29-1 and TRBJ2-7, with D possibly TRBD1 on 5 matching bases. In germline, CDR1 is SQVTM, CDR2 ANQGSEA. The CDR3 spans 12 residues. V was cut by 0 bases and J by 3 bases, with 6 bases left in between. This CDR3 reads CSVEDQGYEQYF. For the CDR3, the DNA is TGCAGCGTTGAAGACCAGGGCTACGAGCAGTACTTC.

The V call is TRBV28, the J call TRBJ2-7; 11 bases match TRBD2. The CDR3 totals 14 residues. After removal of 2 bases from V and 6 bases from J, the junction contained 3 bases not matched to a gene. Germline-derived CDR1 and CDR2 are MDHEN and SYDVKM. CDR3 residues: CASSLVAGGPEQYF. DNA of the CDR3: TGTGCCAGCAGTTTAGTAGCGGGAGGGCCCGAGCAGTACTTC.

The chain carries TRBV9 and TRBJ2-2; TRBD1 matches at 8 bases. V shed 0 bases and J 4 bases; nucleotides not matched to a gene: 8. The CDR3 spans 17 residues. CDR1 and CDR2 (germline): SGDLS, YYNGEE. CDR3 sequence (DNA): TGTGCCAGCAGCGTAGCCCCGGGACAGGTATCCACCGGGGAGCTGTTTTTT. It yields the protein CASSVAPGQVSTGELFF. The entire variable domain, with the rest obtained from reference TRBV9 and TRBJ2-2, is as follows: DSGVTQTPKHLITATGQRVTLRCSPRSGDLSVYWYQQSLDQGLQFLIQYYNGEERAKGNILERFSAQQFPDLHSELNLSSLELGDSALYFCASSVAPGQVSTGELFFGEGSRLTVL.

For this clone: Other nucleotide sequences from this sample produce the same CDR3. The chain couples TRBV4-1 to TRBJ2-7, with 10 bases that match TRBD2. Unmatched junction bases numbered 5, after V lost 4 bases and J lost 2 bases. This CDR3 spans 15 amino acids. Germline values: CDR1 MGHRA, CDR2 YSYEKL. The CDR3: CASSPIAGGPYEQYF. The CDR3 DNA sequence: TGCGCCAGCAGCCCAATAGCGGGAGGCCCCTACGAGCAGTACTTC.